This is a list of T cell receptor beta chains from one sample in a study of T cells in Graves' hyperthyroidism and ophthalmopathy. MiXCR was run by TCRdb on the multiplex PCR reads, yielding one entry per CDR3 protein. The data show about 600,000 distinct CDR3 sequences, with approximately 15% seen just once and 7.1% held by the top ten. The sequencing input was blood. The receptors stem from a woman in her late teens or twenties with Graves' ophthalmopathy. The CDR3 runs from the conserved cysteine through the conserved F or W. Each record gives: clone size, D gene, J gene, V gene, CDR3 protein, CDR3 DNA. The D gene is left open where the match is weak. Expanded clones are given a class, and other clones once, few, many or no size at all.

many | TRBD2 | TRBJ2-1 | TRBV11-2 | CASSSPRASGSLPVEQFF | TGTGCCAGCAGCTCCCCGAGGGCTAGCGGGAGTTTACCGGTTGAGCAGTTCTTC
. | TRBD1 | TRBJ1-2 | TRBV9 | CASSAIGQGVSGYTF | TGTGCCAGCAGCGCCATAGGACAGGGAGTGAGTGGCTACACCTTC
many | . | TRBJ2-1 | TRBV10-3 | CAISDTSYNEQFF | TGTGCCATCAGTGATACTAGTTACAATGAGCAGTTCTTC
many | . | TRBJ1-1 | TRBV6-1 | CASSYRTANTEAFF | TGTGCCAGCAGTTATCGGACGGCGAACACTGAAGCTTTCTTT
many | . | TRBJ1-1 | TRBV20-1 | CSARKSMEEAFF | TGCAGTGCTAGAAAGTCGATGGAGGAAGCTTTCTTT
. | . | TRBJ2-3 | TRBV9 | CASSVAGTSTDTQYF | TGTGCCAGCAGCGTAGCCGGGACTAGCACAGATACGCAGTATTTT
many | TRBD2 | TRBJ2-1 | TRBV3-1 | CASSALAGGADEQFF | TGTGCCAGCAGCGCGCTAGCGGGAGGAGCAGATGAGCAGTTCTTC
. | . | TRBJ2-2 | TRBV9 | CASSPPVGYTGELFF | TGTGCCAGCAGCCCCCCGGTCGGGTACACCGGGGAGCTGTTTTTT
. | TRBD2 | TRBJ2-1 | TRBV3-1 | CASSPAGPFNEQFF | TGTGCCAGCAGCCCAGCGGGACCCTTCAATGAGCAGTTCTTC
. | . | TRBJ2-2 | TRBV20-1 | CSARGVNTGELFF | TGCAGTGCTAGAGGAGTCAACACCGGGGAGCTGTTTTTT
. | . | TRBJ2-7 | TRBV13 | CASSPGQGPDYEQYF | TGTGCCAGCAGCCCTGGGCAGGGTCCCGACTACGAGCAGTACTTC
many | . | TRBJ1-6 | TRBV30 | CAWSVHPGGSPLHF | TGTGCCTGGAGTGTACATCCGGGGGGTTCACCCCTCCACTTT
. | TRBD2 | TRBJ2-3 | TRBV4-1 | CASSQVGASGRETDTQYF | TGCGCCAGCAGCCAAGTGGGCGCTAGCGGGAGGGAGACAGATACGCAGTATTTT
. | . | TRBJ1-5 | TRBV11-1 | CASSPGGLEPQHF | TGTGCCAGCAGCCCGGGTGGGCTGGAGCCCCAGCATTTT
many | . | TRBJ1-5 | TRBV7-8 | CASSLAMWGGNQPQHF | TGTGCCAGCAGCTTAGCGATGTGGGGAGGGAATCAGCCCCAGCATTTT
many | . | TRBJ1-5 | TRBV15 | CATSRTRVGNQPQHF | TGTGCCACCAGCAGAACGAGGGTTGGGAATCAGCCCCAGCATTTT
many | TRBD1 | TRBJ2-3 | TRBV20-1 | CSARDEGQPGTDTQYF | TGCAGTGCTAGGGACGAGGGACAGCCAGGCACAGATACGCAGTATTTT
many | . | TRBJ2-6 | TRBV7-9 | CASMRSSGANVLTF | TGTGCCAGCATGAGGAGCTCTGGGGCCAACGTCCTGACTTTC
many | TRBD1 | TRBJ2-7 | TRBV12-3/TRBV12-4 | CASSPGQGPGYEQYF | TGTGCCAGCAGTCCGGGACAGGGGCCGGGGTACGAGCAGTACTTC
many | . | TRBJ2-1 | TRBV30 | CALTGPSSYNEQFF | TGTGCCTTGACGGGCCCGAGCTCCTACAATGAGCAGTTCTTC
. | . | TRBJ2-5 | TRBV19 | CASSLAGLVQTQYF | TGTGCCAGTAGCCTGGCAGGGTTGGTGCAGACCCAGTACTTC
many | . | TRBJ1-4 | TRBV30 | CASSGGPNEKLFF | TGTGCCTCCTCGGGAGGGCCCAACGAAAAACTGTTTTTT
many | TRBD2 | TRBJ2-7 | TRBV7-9 | CASTPPGLAGAYEQYF | TGTGCCAGCACCCCCCCCGGACTAGCGGGAGCCTACGAGCAGTACTTC
many | . | TRBJ1-1 | TRBV6-4 | CASSDSGRRNTEAFF | TGTGCCAGCAGTGACTCGGGACGTAGGAACACTGAAGCTTTCTTT
many | . | TRBJ1-1 | TRBV3-1 | CASSQGGGATEAFF | TGTGCCAGCAGCCAAGGGGGGGGGGCCACTGAAGCTTTCTTT
many | TRBD1 | TRBJ1-2 | TRBV25-1 | CANLRDRVAKIYGYTF | TGTGCCAACCTGCGAGACAGGGTGGCCAAGATCTATGGCTACACCTTC
many | . | TRBJ1-5 | TRBV3-1 | CASSQDRGQPQHF | TGTGCCAGCAGCCAAGATCGGGGGCAGCCCCAGCATTTT
many | . | TRBJ2-1 | TRBV7-2 | CASSHSGAYNEQFF | TGTGCCAGCAGCCATAGCGGAGCCTACAATGAGCAGTTCTTC
many | . | TRBJ2-1 | TRBV12-3/TRBV12-4 | CASSPGFGLDEQFF | TGTGCCAGCAGCCCAGGCTTTGGTTTGGATGAGCAGTTCTTC
many | . | TRBJ1-1 | TRBV3-1 | CASSQGDGGARTEAFF | TGTGCCAGCAGCCAAGGCGATGGGGGGGCTCGAACTGAAGCTTTCTTT
many | . | TRBJ2-2 | TRBV11-3 | CASSKRRSTGELFF | TGTGCCAGCAGCAAACGACGGAGCACCGGGGAGCTGTTTTTT
many | . | TRBJ2-1 | TRBV18 | CASSPGGIGNNEQFF | TGTGCCAGCTCACCGGGCGGGATAGGGAACAATGAGCAGTTCTTC
many | . | TRBJ2-3 | TRBV18 | CASSPPEGTDTQYF | TGTGCCAGCTCACCACCGGAGGGCACAGATACGCAGTATTTT
. | TRBD2 | TRBJ2-1 | TRBV14 | CASSRRGAAGVAYNEQFF | TGTGCCAGCAGCCGAAGAGGTGCCGCGGGAGTCGCCTACAATGAGCAGTTCTTC
few | TRBD1 | TRBJ1-2 | TRBV30 | CAWTTGRLYTF | TGTGCCTGGACGACAGGGAGACTCTACACCTTC
many | TRBD1 | TRBJ1-1 | TRBV29-1 | CSVGTGQGWAEAFF | TGCAGCGTTGGAACTGGACAGGGCTGGGCTGAAGCTTTCTTT
many | . | TRBJ2-3 | TRBV6-6 | CASSYSTQGITDTQYF | TGTGCCAGCAGTTACTCGACTCAGGGAATTACAGATACGCAGTATTTT
. | . | TRBJ2-3 | TRBV4-1 | CASSQVLLSYTDTQYF | TGCGCCAGCAGCCAAGTTTTGTTGTCCTACACAGATACGCAGTATTTT
. | TRBD1 | TRBJ1-2 | TRBV2 | CASSDGTGGALIGYTF | TGTGCCAGCAGTGACGGGACAGGGGGCGCCCTGATTGGGTACACCTTC
few | . | TRBJ2-1 | TRBV11-3 | CASSLEGVNYNEQFF | TGTGCCAGCAGCTTAGAGGGAGTAAACTACAATGAGCAGTTCTTC
many | TRBD1 | TRBJ2-7 | TRBV15 | CATSRGDRGRNEQYF | TGTGCCACCAGCAGAGGAGACAGGGGGAGGAACGAGCAGTACTTC
few | . | TRBJ2-2 | TRBV6-2/TRBV6-3 | CASSWGTSDTGELFF | TGTGCCAGCAGTTGGGGCACCTCGGACACCGGGGAGCTGTTTTTT
. | . | TRBJ2-3 | TRBV7-9 | CASRQGSTDTQYF | TGTGCCAGCAGACAGGGTAGTACAGATACGCAGTATTTT
many | TRBD2 | TRBJ2-1 | TRBV2 | CASMASGRNEQFF | TGTGCCAGCATGGCTAGCGGGAGGAATGAGCAGTTCTTC